This TCR beta chain was sequenced in a study of blood T cell repertoires in COVID-19. Study-wide background: PBMCs, B-cell-depleted T cells, or T cells were the source of the cDNA or gDNA that made up the material.

Followed longitudinally, the Seattle patients had been enrolled during active infection. Measured with immunoSEQ multiplex PCR; TCRdb has only the in-frame clones, and not every one. The sample lists hundreds of thousands of clones; more than 70% were seen once. The clonotype was recovered from a woman between 70 and 85 years old with COVID-19, enrolled during active disease. Sequenced: peripheral blood.

The CDR3 loop reads CASSNRGPDSYEQYF. CDR3 nucleotides: TGTGCCAGCTCAAACAGGGGTCCGGACTCCTACGAGCAGTACTTC. V is TRBV18 and J is TRBJ2-7; 7 positions agree with TRBD1. The CDR3 runs 15 residues. The germline V gene encodes CDR1 KGHSH and CDR2 LQKENI. V dropped 5 bases and J dropped 0; count of bases not matched to a gene: 7.